A selection of T cell receptor beta chains follows, all from one sample in a study of blood T cells in healthy people across ages. TCRdb re-derived calls from the 5' RACE reads in MiXCR, one entry per CDR3 protein. The table has about 930,000 distinct CDR3 sequences, 25% to 35% seen once; the top ten hold roughly a tenth. This sample also appeared in a second study, on T cells of mothers and their children.

Sequencing used blood. Receptors originate from a woman aged 40 to 50 in good health. Both conserved end residues are part of each CDR3. D genes are given only for firm matches. Rows may omit the clone size; those that give it use once, few, many or a size class.

j_call,v_call,clone_size,cdr3_length,d_call,cdr3_nt,cdr3_aa
TRBJ2-5,TRBV2,-,14,-,TGTGCCAGCAGGGTCTTGGCGAACCAAGAGACCCAGTACTTC,CASRVLANQETQYF
TRBJ1-5,TRBV6-1,few,13,-,TGTGCCAGCGCAGGACAGTCCAATCAGCCCCAGCATTTT,CASAGQSNQPQHF
TRBJ1-4,TRBV28,few,14,TRBD1,TGTGCCAGCAGTATCCGGGACAGGGAAGAAAAACTGTTTTTT,CASSIRDREEKLFF
TRBJ1-2,TRBV5-1,few,12,TRBD1,TGCGCCAGCAAACAGGGGAACTATGGCTACACCTTC,CASKQGNYGYTF
TRBJ2-1,TRBV12-3/TRBV12-4,many,12,-,TGTGCCAGCAGTTTCGGGGGCACTGAGCAGTTCTTC,CASSFGGTEQFF
TRBJ1-2,TRBV11-2,many,13,-,TGTGCCAGCAGCTTAGTCCCTAACTATGGCTACACCTTC,CASSLVPNYGYTF
TRBJ2-7,TRBV28,-,15,-,TGTGCCAGCAGTCCAGAAAGCGGAGGCCTCTACGAGCAGTACTTC,CASSPESGGLYEQYF
TRBJ1-1,TRBV5-1,-,15,-,TGCGCCAGCAGCTTGGCCAGCGGGGTGCGGGCTGAAGCTTTCTTT,CASSLASGVRAEAFF
TRBJ2-7,TRBV14,-,14,-,TGTGCCAGCAGCCAAGGAAAAGGGTCCTACGAGCAGTACTTC,CASSQGKGSYEQYF
TRBJ1-1,TRBV6-5,-,15,-,TGTGCCAGCCACCTTGGGGGGGGCCTTAACACTGAAGCTTTCTTT,CASHLGGGLNTEAFF
TRBJ2-5,TRBV7-3,-,15,-,TGTGCCAGCAGCTTCGAGGGGAACTCCTACAATGAGCAGTACTTC,CASSFEGNSYNEQYF
TRBJ2-1,TRBV29-1,few,15,TRBD2,TGCAGCGTTGAAGAGAGCGGGGGGGCTTCCAATGAGCAGTTCTTC,CSVEESGGASNEQFF
TRBJ2-3,TRBV4-1,-,19,TRBD2,TGCGCCAGCAGCCAGGTGGGACTAGCGGGCCCTGCTAGCACAGATACGCAGTATTTT,CASSQVGLAGPASTDTQYF
TRBJ1-2,TRBV4-2,-,14,-,TGTGCCAGCAGCCCGGACAGCGGAAACTATGGCTACACCTTC,CASSPDSGNYGYTF
TRBJ1-1,TRBV28,-,13,-,TGTGCCAGCAGTTTATTCAGGGCCACTGAAGCTTTCTTT,CASSLFRATEAFF
TRBJ1-6,TRBV20-1,-,15,-,TGCAGTGCTAGCCAGGGATATCAGGAACGGTCACCCCTCCACTTT,CSASQGYQERSPLHF
TRBJ2-2,TRBV18,few,18,TRBD2,TGTGCCAGCTCACCACCGTCTAGCGGGGGCCTCAACACCGGGGAGCTGTTTTTT,CASSPPSSGGLNTGELFF
TRBJ2-5,TRBV7-9,-,12,TRBD1,TGTGCCAGCAGCTTTGATCGGGACAGGACGTACTTC,CASSFDRDRTYF
TRBJ2-2,TRBV20-1,-,17,TRBD2,TGCAGTGCTAAGCCTAGCGGGGGGCGACGTGGCACCGGGGAGCTGTTTTTT,CSAKPSGGRRGTGELFF
TRBJ2-1,TRBV27,few,14,-,TGTGCCAGCGGACCGAGGACATCCTACAATGAGCAGTTCTTC,CASGPRTSYNEQFF
TRBJ2-3,TRBV29-1,-,15,TRBD2,TGCAGCGTTGAAAAAACTGCGGGGGTCACAGATACGCAGTATTTT,CSVEKTAGVTDTQYF
TRBJ2-4,TRBV28,many,13,-,TGTGCCAGCGCCCCGAATATTGGGAACATTCAGTACTTC,CASAPNIGNIQYF
TRBJ2-3,TRBV9,-,18,TRBD2,TGTGCCAGCAGCGACCATCTAGCGGGGGGGCCGGATACAGATACGCAGTATTTT,CASSDHLAGGPDTDTQYF
TRBJ2-7,TRBV6-5,-,15,-,TGTGCCAGCAGTTACGAGCAGGGTAGGGGGTTCGAGCAGTACTTC,CASSYEQGRGFEQYF
TRBJ2-5,TRBV7-3,-,16,TRBD2,TGTGCCAGCAGTGGCGGCCGGGGGGGCGGCCAAGAGACCCAGTACTTC,CASSGGRGGGQETQYF
TRBJ2-5,TRBV29-1,many,13,-,TGCAGCGTTGGGACAGCGTCCAAAGAGACCCAGTACTTC,CSVGTASKETQYF
TRBJ2-5,TRBV28,few,14,-,TGTGCCAGCAGGCCTACAGGGTACCAAGAGACCCAGTACTTC,CASRPTGYQETQYF
TRBJ1-1,TRBV5-1,few,15,-,TGCGCCAGCAGCTTGAAAGACAGGTGGAACACTGAAGCTTTCTTT,CASSLKDRWNTEAFF
TRBJ2-1,TRBV28,-,15,-,TGTGCCAGCAGCGATGATCAGGGGTCCTACAATGAGCAGTTCTTC,CASSDDQGSYNEQFF
TRBJ1-1,TRBV7-2,-,13,-,TGTGCCAGCAGCCGAATAAGGGGTACTGAAGCTTTCTTT,CASSRIRGTEAFF
TRBJ1-1,TRBV6-5,-,13,-,TGTGCCAGCAGTTACTCGAAGGGAACTGAAGCTTTCTTT,CASSYSKGTEAFF
TRBJ2-7,TRBV7-2,many,18,-,TGTGCCAGCAGCTTAGAGGTAGGGGTGTGGGACGCAACCTACGAGCAGTACTTC,CASSLEVGVWDATYEQYF
TRBJ1-2,TRBV29-1,many,14,-,TGCAGCGTTTCGGAAACGGGGCGTTACTATGGCTACACCTTC,CSVSETGRYYGYTF
TRBJ1-2,TRBV28,few,14,TRBD1,TGTGCCAGCCGTCCCCTAACAGGGGTTAATGGCTACACCTTC,CASRPLTGVNGYTF
TRBJ1-1,TRBV29-1,many,11,-,TGCAGCGTACAGGGTAACACTGAAGCTTTCTTT,CSVQGNTEAFF
TRBJ2-7,TRBV27,few,12,TRBD2,TGCGCCAGCAGCGGGACGGCGGGGGAGCAGTACTTC,CASSGTAGEQYF
TRBJ1-2,TRBV12-3/TRBV12-4,-,14,TRBD1,TGTGCCAGCAGTATAGCCGGGACAGCTCGGGGCTACACCTTC,CASSIAGTARGYTF
TRBJ2-1,TRBV6-2/TRBV6-3,-,12,-,TGTGCCAGCAGCCCCTGGGACAATGAGCAGTGCTTC,CASSPWDNEQCF
TRBJ2-3,TRBV15,-,14,-,TGTGCCGCCAGCAGAGAAGGGGCCGCAGATACGCAGTATTTT,CAASREGAADTQYF
TRBJ2-3,TRBV28,-,14,TRBD1,TGTGCCAGCAGTGGACAGGGATTTACAGATACGCAGTATTTT,CASSGQGFTDTQYF
TRBJ2-7,TRBV12-3/TRBV12-4,many,15,-,TGTGCCAGCAGTTTACGGACGGGGGACCTCCACGAGCAGTACTTC,CASSLRTGDLHEQYF
TRBJ2-5,TRBV6-6,-,16,TRBD2,TGTGCCAGCAGTTACTCGACTAGCGGGGGGCAAGAGACCCAGTACTTC,CASSYSTSGGQETQYF
TRBJ2-7,TRBV5-1,-,14,TRBD1,TGCGCCAGCAGCGAGATCCCAGGGGGCGGCGAGCAGTACTTC,CASSEIPGGGEQYF
TRBJ1-2,TRBV12-3/TRBV12-4,once,15,TRBD1,TGTGCCAGCAGTTTAACAGGACAGGGGGGCTATAGCTACACCTTC,CASSLTGQGGYSYTF
TRBJ2-7,TRBV20-1,many,15,TRBD2,TGCAGTGCTAGGGGGATAGCGGGGGCTACCTACGAGCAGTACTTC,CSARGIAGATYEQYF
TRBJ1-6,TRBV4-3,few,16,-,TGCGCCAGCAGCCAAGAAGGAGGAGGGCGGAATTCACCCCTCCACTTT,CASSQEGGGRNSPLHF
TRBJ2-1,TRBV10-3,-,15,TRBD2,TGTGCCATCAGTGGGACTAGCGGGGTAGACAATGAGCAGTTCTTC,CAISGTSGVDNEQFF
TRBJ1-1,TRBV29-1,-,10,-,TGCAGCGTTGCCGTTTCGGAAGCTTTCTTT,CSVAVSEAFF
TRBJ1-6,TRBV27,-,15,-,TGTGCCAGCAGTAAGGGCCGCCCGGATAATTCACCCCTCCACTTT,CASSKGRPDNSPLHF
TRBJ1-1,TRBV12-3/TRBV12-4,many,12,TRBD1,TGTGCCAGCAGTACAGGGGGCACGACGGCTTTCTTT,CASSTGGTTAFF
TRBJ2-4,TRBV7-2,-,16,-,TGTGTCAGCAGCTTCCAAGGCCGGACTACCAAAAACATTCAGTACTTC,CVSSFQGRTTKNIQYF
TRBJ2-1,TRBV11-2,-,17,TRBD2,TGCGCCAGCAGCTTATTCTTTGCTAGCGGGGGGTACAATGAGCAGTTCTTC,CASSLFFASGGYNEQFF